These 31 T cell receptor beta chains share one sample of origin, sequenced in a study of cytomegalovirus exposure and HLA in healthy donors. Vbeta (60) and Jbeta (13) primers were used in the PCR. Clones were sequenced by immunoSEQ multiplex PCR, and TCRdb holds only the in-frame ones, with some missing. Of about 180,000 clones listed, around 84% are singletons. Sequencing used PBMCs. The receptors come from a girl aged 2-9 years in good health and CMV-seropositive.

There are a few counts of this clone. The V gene is TRBV10-3, the J gene TRBJ1-6, with no clear D. Trimming shortened V by 0 bases and J by 12 bases, and 15 bases separated the two germline ends. The CDR3 runs to 15 residues. CDR1 and CDR2 (germline): ENHRY, SYGVKD. The DNA for the CDR3 is TGTGCCATCAGTGAGTCGAGGACCTACGGGGAACCCCTCCACTTT. As protein: CAISESRTYGEPLHF.

The chain uses TRBV11-2 and TRBJ1-2, with TRBD1 identical over 7 bases. V was clipped by 4 bases and J by 4 bases; unmatched bases: 12. The germline V gene has CDR1 SGHAT and CDR2 FQNNGV. The CDR3 is made up of 16 amino acids. The CDR3 sequence is CASSYLKGDSTYGYTF. DNA of the CDR3: TGTGCCAGCAGCTATTTGAAGGGGGACAGTACCTATGGCTACACCTTC. Variable domain in full (rest from reference TRBV11-2 and TRBJ1-2): EAGVAQSPRYKIIEKRQSVAFWCNPISGHATLYWYQQILGQGPKLLIQFQNNGVVDDSQLPKDRFSAERLKGVDSTLKIQPAKLEDSAVYLCASSYLKGDSTYGYTFGSGTRLTVV.

The chain combines TRBV21-1 with TRBJ1-2; the table's D call, TRBD1, was not checked against the DNA. TRBV21-1 is described as a pseudogene. The CDR3 covers 16 residues. The CDR3 here is CASSRQGYFANYGYTF. The DNA for the CDR3 is TGTGCCAGCAGCAGACAGGGGTATTTTGCTAACTATGGCTACACCTTC.

The chain is built from TRBV9 and TRBJ2-3, with 8 bases fitting TRBD1. The CDR3 spans 14 residues. The germline gives CDR1 SGDLS, CDR2 YYNGEE. Trimming at V came to 5 bases and at J to 2 bases, leaving 4 bases not matched to a gene. The CDR3 coding sequence is TGTGCCAGCAGAGAGACAGGGGACACAGATACGCAGTATTTT. Protein product: CASRETGDTDTQYF. The entire variable domain, with the rest obtained from reference TRBV9 and TRBJ2-3, is as follows: DSGVTQTPKHLITATGQRVTLRCSPRSGDLSVYWYQQSLDQGLQFLIQYYNGEERAKGNILERFSAQQFPDLHSELNLSSLELGDSALYFCASRETGDTDTQYFGPGTRLTVL.

This sequence joins TRBV28 and TRBJ2-7, with TRBD2 identical over 7 bases. The germline V gene encodes CDR1 MDHEN and CDR2 SYDVKM. CDR3 length equals 13 residues. Unmatched junction bases numbered 5, after V lost 2 bases and J lost 7 bases. The CDR3 region is CASSLAGVREQYF. In nucleotides, the CDR3 is TGTGCCAGCAGTTTAGCGGGAGTACGGGAGCAGTACTTC. The full variable domain, with the rest looked up from reference TRBV28 and TRBJ2-7, is DVKVTQSSRYLVKRTGEKVFLECVQDMDHENMFWYRQDPGLGLRLIYFSYDVKMKEKGDIPEGYSVSREKKERFSLILESASTNQTSMYLCASSLAGVREQYFGPGTRLTVT.

J is TRBJ2-3 and V is TRBV19; 14 positions agree with TRBD2. Germline loops: CDR1 LNHDA, CDR2 SQIVND (reference sequence). There are 17 residues in the CDR3. With V trimmed by 3 bases and J by 2 bases, 4 bases remained unmatched. CDR3 in DNA: TGTGCCAGTAGTATCAGACTAGCGGGGGGGCACACAGATACGCAGTATTTT. As protein: CASSIRLAGGHTDTQYF. Full variable domain (missing parts from reference TRBV19 and TRBJ2-3): DGGITQSPKYLFRKEGQNVTLSCEQNLNHDAMYWYRQDPGQGLRLIYYSQIVNDFQKGDIAEGYSVSREKKESFPLTVTSAQKNPTAFYLCASSIRLAGGHTDTQYFGPGTRLTVL.

The rearrangement joins TRBV7-2 to TRBJ1-1; D may be TRBD1 (5 bases). Germline-derived CDR1 and CDR2 are SGHTA and FQGNSA. V was pared by 6 bases and J by 5 bases, with 13 bases between. This CDR3 has 13 residues. This chain's CDR3 is CASRRGLATEAFF. In DNA, the CDR3 is TGTGCCAGCAGGCGGGGCTTAGCAACTGAAGCTTTCTTT.

The chain is built from TRBV11-3 and TRBJ2-5; TRBD2 aligns across 13 bases. The CDR3 spans 15 residues. Germline trimming cut 4 bases from V and 3 bases from J; bases unmatched to any gene: 2. CDR1 is SGHNT and CDR2 is YENEEA in the germline V gene. The CDR3 here is CASSSGLAGKETQYF. CDR3 in DNA: TGTGCCAGCAGCTCGGGACTAGCGGGAAAAGAGACCCAGTACTTC.

This chain links TRBV15 with TRBJ2-5, with TRBD1 matching over 7 bases. The closer fit of TRBJ2-7 to the DNA end suggests the J call may be wrong. Germline lookup yields CDR1 LNHNV and CDR2 YYDKDF (reference sequence). The CDR3 loop spans 15 amino acids. The CDR3 reads CATSRRQGVGDEQYF. Here the CDR3 DNA reads TGTGCCACCAGCAGACGTCAGGGGGTTGGTGACGAGCAGTACTTC.

This rearrangement joins TRBV29-1 to TRBJ1-1; 8 bases match TRBD1. The CDR3 is made up of 13 amino acids. CDR1 SQVTM and CDR2 ANQGSEA come from the germline V gene. V was clipped by 7 bases and J by 8 bases; unmatched bases: 12. This chain's CDR3 is CSAIGTGLQEAFF. The CDR3 DNA is TGCAGCGCTATCGGGACAGGCCTACAAGAAGCTTTCTTT.

The chain couples TRBV7-2 to TRBJ2-7, with D hard to call. This CDR3 region has 15 residues. Trimming took 1 base from V and 2 from J, leaving 12 bases between them. Germline assignment: CDR1 SGHTA and CDR2 FQGNSA. CDR3 coding DNA: TGTGCCAGCAGCTTAGACTCCGCTTTGACCTACGAGCAGTACTTC. Residues: CASSLDSALTYEQYF.

For this clone: One end of the junction varies from germline; a read error may be responsible. The rearrangement joins TRBV7-7 to TRBJ2-2, with TRBD2 identical over 10 bases. CDR3 length equals 15 residues. CDR1 and CDR2 from the germline V gene are SSHAT and FNYEAQ (reference sequence). CDR3 protein: CASSPSGRDTGELFF. DNA for the CDR3: TGTGCTAGCAGCCCGAGCGGGAGGGACACCGGGGAGCTGTTTTTT.

V and J are TRBV9 and TRBJ1-4; tentatively, D is TRBD1 (6 bases). Germline-derived CDR1 and CDR2 are SGDLS and YYNGEE. The CDR3 spans 15 residues. The V gene lost 3 bases and the J gene lost 0 bases, with 9 bases spanning the gap. CDR3 amino acids: CASSEGQTTNEKLFF. The CDR3 bases are TGTGCCAGCAGCGAAGGACAGACAACTAATGAAAAACTGTTTTTT.

This chain joins TRBV11-2 and TRBJ2-3, with 12 bases matching TRBD2. The V and J ends lost 2 bases and 4 bases, in that order; junction bases with no gene match: 13. CDR1 SGHAT and CDR2 FQNNGV come from the germline V gene. The CDR3 spans 19 residues. CDR3 nucleotides: TGTGCCAGCAGCTTATCATACTCACTAGCGGGAGGTTTGGCAGATACGCAGTATTTT. Encoded protein: CASSLSYSLAGGLADTQYF.

The rearrangement links TRBV19 to TRBJ1-2; 7 nucleotides align to TRBD1. Germline V gene lookup returns CDR1 LNHDA and CDR2 SQIVND (reference sequence). V shed 3 bases and J 3 bases; nucleotides not matched to a gene: 19. The CDR3 is 19 residues long. In DNA, the CDR3 is TGTGCCAGTAGTATCGGCGACGACAGGGTCTCGGTGGAGGACTATGGCTACACCTTC. Translation: CASSIGDDRVSVEDYGYTF.

This chain uses TRBV18 with TRBJ1-5; no firm D call. This CDR3 has 15 residues. Germline V gives CDR1 KGHSH, CDR2 LQKENI. The V and J ends lost 6 bases and 0 bases respectively, with 12 bases between them. The CDR3, as DNA: TGTGCCAGCTCGGGCGGGTTGTATAGCAATCAGCCCCAGCATTTT. Its protein is CASSGGLYSNQPQHF. Variable domain in full (rest from reference TRBV18 and TRBJ1-5): NAGVMQNPRHLVRRRGQEARLRCSPMKGHSHVYWYRQLPEEGLKFMVYLQKENIIDESGMPKERFSAEFPKEGPSILRIQQVVRGDSAAYFCASSGGLYSNQPQHFGDGTRLSIL.

This rearrangement joins TRBV2 to TRBJ2-2, with D perhaps matching TRBD2 (5 bases). Germline CDR1 and CDR2: SNHLY and FYNNEI. This CDR3 contains 13 residues. With 6 bases removed from V and 9 bases from J, the gap between germline ends came to 14 bases. CDR3 amino acids: CASSGRTSWELFF. The CDR3 DNA reads TGTGCCAGCAGCGGAAGGACTTCTTGGGAGCTGTTTTTT.

V usage is TRBV12-5 and J usage is TRBJ2-3; 8 bases agree with TRBD1. V was pared by 2 bases and J by 3 bases, with 4 bases of the junction left unmatched. This CDR3 has 15 residues. Germline-derived CDR1 and CDR2 are LGHNT and FRNRAP. The CDR3 sequence is CASGLPRQGTDTQYF. In DNA, the CDR3 is TGTGCTAGTGGTTTGCCCCGACAGGGGACAGATACGCAGTATTTT.

This clone was picked up one time. The rearrangement links TRBV28 to TRBJ2-2, with TRBD2 as a possible D gene (6 bases). Germline assignment: CDR1 MDHEN and CDR2 SYDVKM. The CDR3 runs 18 residues. The V gene lost 4 bases and the J gene lost 0 bases, with 18 bases spanning the gap. The CDR3 region is CASSYEASRGSNTGELFF. The CDR3 region has the DNA TGTGCCAGCAGTTACGAGGCCTCTCGGGGGTCGAACACCGGGGAGCTGTTTTTT.

This chain uses TRBV27 with TRBJ1-2; D gene uncertain. Germline V gene data show CDR1 as MNHEY and CDR2 as SMNVEV (reference sequence). Trimming removed 10 bases at V and 1 base at J, with 10 bases between. CDR3 length equals 12 residues. This CDR3 reads CATLGDNYGYTF. DNA for the CDR3: TGTGCCACCTTGGGAGATAACTATGGCTACACCTTC.

V is TRBV2 and J is TRBJ2-7; 14 bases are a match to TRBD2. The length of the CDR3 is 19 residues. The junction had 9 bases not matched to a gene; V was cut back by 2 bases and J by 0 bases. Germline lookup yields CDR1 SNHLY and CDR2 FYNNEI. The CDR3 DNA sequence: TGTGCCAGCAGTGAATTAGGGACTAGCGGGAGAGACCGCTCCTACGAGCAGTACTTC. This encodes CASSELGTSGRDRSYEQYF.

The chain carries TRBV5-1 and TRBJ1-2; 7 bases are shared with TRBD1. Germline lookup yields CDR1 SGHRS and CDR2 YFSETQ. The length of the CDR3 is 13 residues. Trimming removed 3 bases from V and 8 bases from J; junction bases left unmatched: 7. The CDR3 region has the DNA TGCGCCAGCAGCTCGGACACAGGGGTAGGCTACACCTTC. This encodes CASSSDTGVGYTF.

V gene TRBV4-1 combines with J gene TRBJ2-7; tentatively, D is TRBD2 (6 bases). Germline V CDR1 and CDR2: MGHRA, YSYEKL. The length of the CDR3 is 13 residues. Trimming cost V 5 bases and J 8 bases, with 16 bases left between them. CDR3 sequence reads: CASSGSGLIKQYF. Written as DNA, the CDR3 is TGCGCCAGCAGCGGGAGCGGACTAATTAAGCAGTACTTC.

The chain carries TRBV30 and TRBJ2-3; possible D gene TRBD1, 7 bases. Germline loops: CDR1 GTSNPN, CDR2 SVGIG (reference sequence). This CDR3 has 13 amino acids. The ends were cut back, 8 bases at V and 5 bases at J, with 17 bases in the middle. The CDR3 sequence is CALMAGGLDTQYF. The CDR3 DNA follows: TGTGCCCTCATGGCAGGGGGGCTAGATACGCAGTATTTT.

The chain joins TRBV5-4 to TRBJ2-7, with D perhaps TRBD1 (6 bases). The CDR3 sequence is 14 residues long. The V gene's germline CDR1 is SGHNT and CDR2 YYREEE (reference sequence). Trimming removed 4 bases at V and 2 bases at J, with 13 bases between. The CDR3 DNA is TGTGCCAGCAGCGCGACAGGCCCCGCCTACGAGCAGTACTTC. It codes for CASSATGPAYEQYF.

This rearrangement joins TRBV28 to TRBJ1-1; perhaps TRBD1 as D (5 bases). The CDR3 sequence is 12 residues long. The V gene's germline CDR1 is MDHEN and CDR2 SYDVKM. The ends were cut back, 3 bases at V and 10 bases at J, with 12 bases in the middle. CDR3 sequence reads: CASSLLRGGAFF. The CDR3 DNA is TGTGCCAGCAGTTTGCTTCGCGGGGGAGCTTTCTTT.

The CDR3 bases are TGTGCCAGCAAACGAGGCACCGGGGAGCTGTTTTTT. Translated, it gives CASKRGTGELFF. The V and J genes are TRBV6-5 and TRBJ2-2; D unresolved. V shed 7 bases and J shed 4 bases, with 7 bases lying between them. This CDR3 is built from 12 residues. The germline gives CDR1 MNHEY, CDR2 SVGAGI.

J is TRBJ2-3 and V is TRBV10-3; tentative D call: TRBD2 (5 bases). Trimming took 8 bases from V and 6 from J, leaving 12 bases between them. CDR1 is ENHRY, CDR2 SYGVKD, per germline. The CDR3 sequence is 12 residues long. The CDR3, as DNA: TGTGCCATCGGAGGTTTTCCGGATACGCAGTATTTT. As protein: CAIGGFPDTQYF.

This chain uses TRBV27 with TRBJ1-6; D is possibly TRBD1 (6 bases). From germline, CDR1 is MNHEY and CDR2 SMNVEV (reference sequence). V was shortened by 8 bases and J by 3 bases, with 14 bases between the two germline ends. CDR3 size: 15 residues. In nucleotides, the CDR3 is TGTGCCAGCTCGATAGGACAGAACTATAATTCACCCCTCCACTTT. As protein: CASSIGQNYNSPLHF.

The chain has TRBV2 and TRBJ1-6, with 7 bases aligning to TRBD1. CDR1 SNHLY and CDR2 FYNNEI come from the germline V gene. This CDR3 is 14 amino acids long. The trim removed 6 bases at V and 7 bases at J, leaving 6 bases unmatched. This chain's CDR3 is CASRLDRMNSPLHF. In nucleotides, the CDR3 is TGTGCCAGCAGGTTGGACAGGATGAATTCACCCCTCCACTTT.

The chain carries TRBV5-1 and TRBJ2-5, with 8 bases matching TRBD1. TRBJ2-7 matches the DNA end more closely, so the J call is doubtful. The CDR3 consists of 15 residues. CDR1 is SGHRS, CDR2 YFSETQ, per germline. DNA of the CDR3: TGCGCCAGCAGCGACGGACAGGGCTTAAACTACGAGCAGTACTTC. Its protein product is CASSDGQGLNYEQYF.